What follows describes a single T cell receptor beta chain. This record comes from a study of blood T cell repertoires in COVID-19. In the authors' methods: Reference gene primer amplification yielded estimated nucleated cell counts. Method: immunoSEQ multiplex PCR; TCRdb's copy keeps in-frame clones and lacks some. The D gene and trimming were derived from the DNA, and the V and J assignments and clone size from that table. The sample yields 95,000 to 130,000 clones, around 78% seen once. The V segment lost 8 bases and the J segment 3 bases; nucleotides outside the gene matches: 0. The CDR3 totals 12 residues. Germline V CDR1 and CDR2: MNHEY, SVGAGI.

Sequences were obtained from peripheral blood. This clonotype was sampled from a young man with acute or convalescent COVID-19. V and J are TRBV6-5 and TRBJ2-2, with 7 bases fitting TRBD2. For the CDR3, the DNA is TGTGCCAGCGGGGGGGACACCGGGGAGCTGTTTTTT. This translates into CASGGDTGELFF.